This T cell receptor beta chain comes out of a study of shared clonotypes between healthy human individuals. Study information: Used for every donor were three CD4 naive, three CD4 memory, two CD8 naive and one CD8 memory plate. Whole-study results and caveats: Exclusively blood specimens were collected; tissue repertoires likely differ.

Here immunoSEQ multiplex PCR was the method, and the copy in TCRdb shows in-frame clones only, minus some. Of 110,000 or so clones listed, more than 65% are singletons. In this sample, this clone turned up a few times. Its antigen is unknown. The CDR3 length is 14 residues. Germline-derived CDR1 and CDR2 are MNHNS and SASEGT. J gave up 3 bases and V 1 base, and 3 bases lay outside the gene matches. Nashville, Tennessee was home to all donors, each a Caucasian adult. This rearrangement joins TRBV6-1 to TRBJ2-7; 7 bases agree with TRBD1. This TCR was recovered from a woman in her 30s in good health. The source material was memory CD8+ T cells sorted from blood. Subset indicated: CD45RO+ cells pooled with CCR7-negative TemRA cells. In nucleotides, the CDR3 is TGTGCCAGCAGTGAAGGAGCAGGGGGCTACGAGCAGTACTTC. Its translation: CASSEGAGGYEQYF.